The entry that follows covers one TCR beta chain sequence. Antigen: not known. CDR1 KGHDR and CDR2 SFDVKD come from the germline V gene. The CDR3 is 14 amino acids. With V trimmed by 8 bases and J by 6 bases, 10 bases remained unmatched. These data originate in a study of T cell repertoires in cytomegalovirus infection. Study-wide findings and caveats: HLA-C-restricted CMV clonotypes gave the most frequent clonotype in two of eight donors.

MiXCR, applied by TCRdb to the reads, yields one record per CDR3 protein. The repertoire consists of 750,000 to 900,000 distinct CDR3 sequences, with 25% to 30% occurring once and the leading ten covering less than 15%. Sequenced here: cultured CD8+ T cells from PBMCs, sampled from culture after CMV antigen stimulation. The TCR sequence derives from a human donor in good health (CMV status not recorded). Some clones in this sample may be carry-over from other donors' samples. The chain has TRBV24-1 and TRBJ2-3; 7 bases are a match to TRBD1. CDR3 nucleotides: TGTGCCACCATCCGGGACAGATCGGCGGATACGCAGTATTTT. It translates to CATIRDRSADTQYF.